The 28 T cell receptor beta chains below come from one sample, sequenced in a study of blood T cells in healthy people across ages. Combining a sample-barcoded 5' primer with a J-beta primer mix, a second PCR ran for about 6 to 12 cycles. TCRdb processed the 5' RACE reads anew with MiXCR; each CDR3 protein has one entry. The repertoire has around 500,000 distinct CDR3 sequences, roughly 48% of them found once; the top ten carry just under 25%. The sequencing input was blood. The receptors come from a man older than 75 in good health.

This clonotype was observed a handful of times. V and J are TRBV7-6 and TRBJ2-5, with 12 bases identical to TRBD2. CDR1 and CDR2 from the germline V gene are SGHVS and FNYEAQ. The length of the CDR3 is 16 residues. V shed 6 bases and J 3 bases; nucleotides not matched to a gene: 8. The CDR3 nucleotides read TGTGCCAGCAGTCCTGGACTAGCGGGGAAGAAAGAGACCCAGTACTTC. Translated: CASSPGLAGKKETQYF.

The chain joins TRBV6-6 to TRBJ1-5, with TRBD1 matching over 9 bases. CDR3 length equals 16 residues. Germline-derived CDR1 and CDR2 are MNHNY and SVGAGI (reference sequence). Trimming took 6 bases from V and 0 from J; bases not matched to a gene: 6. CDR3 sequence: CASRRTGEDSNQPQHF. As DNA, the CDR3 is TGTGCCAGCAGGAGGACAGGGGAGGATAGCAATCAGCCCCAGCATTTT.

The chain recombines TRBV4-2 with TRBJ1-2; the D is unclear. The CDR3 length is 14 residues. CDR1 and CDR2 (germline): LGHNA, YNFKEQ. The V end was cut by 0 bases, the J end by 0 bases, with 5 bases between. This chain's CDR3 is CASSQEPANYGYTF. In DNA, the CDR3 is TGTGCCAGCAGCCAAGAACCAGCTAACTATGGCTACACCTTC.

The DNA of the CDR3 is TGTGCCAGCAGCTCGTCACAGGGGATGCAGTTCTTC. Translation: CASSSSQGMQFF. J is TRBJ2-1 and V is TRBV7-3; TRBD1 aligns across 7 bases. CDR3 length: 12 amino acids. Germline-derived CDR1 and CDR2 are SGHTA and FQGTGA. After removal of 4 bases from V and 12 bases from J, the junction contained 6 bases not matched to a gene.

The chain joins TRBV28 to TRBJ1-5; D call uncertain. Germline CDR1 reads MDHEN; CDR2 reads SYDVKM. Trimming pared 3 bases from V and 0 bases from J, leaving 6 bases between. There are 14 residues in the CDR3. The CDR3 sequence: CASSLSVSNQPQHF. CDR3 DNA: TGTGCCAGCAGTTTGTCAGTTAGCAATCAGCCCCAGCATTTT.

CDR3 sequence (DNA): TGTGCCAGCTCGGCAAGCGGGGACAATGAGCAGTTCTTC. Protein: CASSASGDNEQFF. The V and J genes are TRBV18 and TRBJ2-1; 7 nucleotides align to TRBD2. This CDR3 has 13 residues. V was clipped by 6 bases and J by 5 bases; unmatched bases: 4. The germline V gene has CDR1 KGHSH and CDR2 LQKENI.

The V and J genes are TRBV14 and TRBJ2-1, with D unresolved. In germline, CDR1 is SGHDN, CDR2 FVKESK. The ends were cut back, 1 base at V and 4 bases at J, with 8 bases in the middle. CDR3 length: 14 residues. CDR3 in DNA: TGTGCCAGCAGCCAAGTTGACCTATACAATGAGCAGTTCTTC. Protein: CASSQVDLYNEQFF.

A note on this clonotype: Being one base from a much bigger clone, this may be a read error. The V call is TRBV6-6, the J call TRBJ2-7, with D maybe TRBD2 (5 bases). CDR3 length: 12 residues. Deletions cut 2 bases from V and 7 bases from J, with 9 bases between. CDR1 is MNHNY, CDR2 SVGAGI, per germline (reference sequence). CDR3: CASSYQRWEQYF. Here the CDR3 DNA reads TGTGCCAGCAGTTACCAGCGGTGGGAGCAGTACTTC.

The genes are TRBV5-1 and TRBJ2-7, with D possibly TRBD1 on 6 matching bases. The V and J ends lost 5 bases and 3 bases respectively, with 15 bases between them. CDR1 SGHRS and CDR2 YFSETQ come from the germline V gene. The CDR3 is 14 residues long. The CDR3 nucleotides read TGCGCCAGCAGTCCCGACAGGTCGTACTACGAGCAGTACTTC. This encodes CASSPDRSYYEQYF.

This clonotype was seen just once. The genes are TRBV5-1 and TRBJ1-2, with D possibly TRBD1 on 5 matching bases. Trimming took off 3 bases at V and 4 bases at J, with 16 bases between the two ends. Germline assignment: CDR1 SGHRS and CDR2 YFSETQ. CDR3 length: 15 residues. CDR3 sequence (DNA): TGCGCCAGCAGCTCCCAAGGGGTGACGGGCTATGGCTACACCTTC. Translated: CASSSQGVTGYGYTF.

The V and J genes are TRBV12-3 or TRBV12-4 and TRBJ1-1, with D hard to call. The germline V and J ends were trimmed by 3 bases and 1 base, with 9 bases remaining between them. CDR3 length: 14 residues. The CDR3 spells CASSFAESNTEAFF. The CDR3 nucleotides are TGTGCCAGCAGTTTCGCGGAGTCGAACACTGAAGCTTTCTTT.

This clonotype was seen a few times. The chain has TRBV5-1 and TRBJ2-1; D not certain. V lost 0 bases and J 0 bases, leaving 7 bases between the germline ends. The CDR3 runs 15 residues. Germline values: CDR1 SGHRS, CDR2 YFSETQ. The CDR3 loop reads CASSLEGNSYNEQFF. As DNA, the CDR3 is TGCGCCAGCAGCTTGGAGGGTAACTCCTACAATGAGCAGTTCTTC.

V usage is TRBV5-1 and J usage is TRBJ2-7, with TRBD1 matching over 7 bases. This CDR3 region has 13 residues. Germline V gene lookup returns CDR1 SGHRS and CDR2 YFSETQ. J was trimmed by 5 bases and V by 2 bases; bases with no gene match: 4. CDR3: CASSLGGLNEQYF. In nucleotides, the CDR3 is TGCGCCAGCAGCTTAGGGGGCCTTAACGAGCAGTACTTC. The complete variable domain, with remaining parts taken from reference TRBV5-1 and TRBJ2-7, reads KAGVTQTPRYLIKTRGQQVTLSCSPISGHRSVSWYQQTPGQGLQFLFEYFSETQRNKGNFPGRFSGRQFSNSRSEMNVSTLELGDSALYLCASSLGGLNEQYFGPGTRLTVT.

The genes are TRBV28 and TRBJ2-7; TRBD2 aligns across 7 bases. The DNA matches TRBJ2-5 better at its end, which makes the J call doubtful. Germline CDR1 reads MDHEN; CDR2 reads SYDVKM. The length of the CDR3 is 15 residues. CDR3 in DNA: TGTGCCAGCAGTTTAGGCGGGGGATCCGGAGAGACCCAGTACTTC. Translating it yields CASSLGGGSGETQYF.

The CDR3 DNA reads as TGCAGTGCTAGAGAGGGCTCGGTAGGGCTATATGGCTACACCTTC. Residues: CSAREGSVGLYGYTF. The V call is TRBV20-1, the J call TRBJ1-2; D call uncertain. V dropped 0 bases and J dropped 5 bases, with 16 bases sitting between them. In germline, CDR1 is DFQATT, CDR2 SNEGSKA (reference sequence). The CDR3 spans 15 residues.

The table lists this clonotype with a few counts. The CDR3 loop reads CASSQDSGQGYEQYF. The CDR3 coding sequence is TGCGCCAGCAGCCAAGATTCAGGACAGGGCTACGAGCAGTACTTC. The chain employs TRBV4-3 and TRBJ2-7; TRBD1 agrees at 8 bases. From germline, CDR1 is LGHNA and CDR2 YSLEER. The V segment lost 0 bases and the J segment 3 bases; nucleotides outside the gene matches: 4. The CDR3 is 15 residues long.

This chain joins TRBV18 and TRBJ2-5, with 8 bases fitting TRBD1. The CDR3 contains 14 residues. CDR1 and CDR2 from the germline V gene are KGHSH and LQKENI. With V trimmed by 6 bases and J by 11 bases, 14 bases remained unmatched. The CDR3 sequence is CASSPGQGSVEQYF. CDR3 bases: TGTGCCAGCTCCCCCGGACAGGGATCGGTTGAGCAGTACTTC.

In its sample, this clonotype was seen many times. V gene TRBV12-3 or TRBV12-4 combines with J gene TRBJ2-1; either TRBD1 or TRBD2 may supply D (6 bases each). Trimming removed 3 bases at V and 0 bases at J, with 9 bases between. This CDR3 is 15 amino acids long. The CDR3 DNA follows: TGTGCCAGCAGTTTCGGGGGCCTCTCCTACAATGAGCAGTTCTTC. Protein: CASSFGGLSYNEQFF.

The chain links TRBV9 to TRBJ2-1; D call uncertain. V dropped 3 bases and J dropped 8 bases, with 18 bases sitting between them. Germline V gene sequence: CDR1 SGDLS, CDR2 YYNGEE. The CDR3 extends over 15 amino acids. CDR3 DNA: TGTGCCAGCAGCGCCCGGACCGTCGGGTGGGATGAGCAGTTCTTC. Protein product: CASSARTVGWDEQFF. Filled out from reference TRBV9 and TRBJ2-1, the complete variable domain reads DSGVTQTPKHLITATGQRVTLRCSPRSGDLSVYWYQQSLDQGLQFLIQYYNGEERAKGNILERFSAQQFPDLHSELNLSSLELGDSALYFCASSARTVGWDEQFFGPGTRLTVL.

In its sample, this clonotype was seen a few times. The chain recombines TRBV5-6 with TRBJ2-3, with 7 bases fitting TRBD2. The CDR3 sequence is 16 residues long. Unmatched junction bases numbered 9, after V lost 0 bases and J lost 5 bases. The germline V gene encodes CDR1 SGHDT and CDR2 YYEEEE. As DNA, the CDR3 is TGTGCCAGCAGCTTGGTTGGCGCAGGGAGGGGAGATACGCAGTATTTT. The encoded protein is CASSLVGAGRGDTQYF. The full variable domain, its missing parts supplied by reference TRBV5-6 and TRBJ2-3, is DAGVTQSPTHLIKTRGQQVTLRCSPKSGHDTVSWYQQALGQGPQFIFQYYEEEERQRGNFPDRFSGHQFPNYSSELNVNALLLGDSALYLCASSLVGAGRGDTQYFGPGTRLTVL.

The CDR3 spells CASRSGVHEQYF. The CDR3 region has the DNA TGTGCCAGCCGCTCAGGGGTCCACGAGCAGTACTTC. This sequence joins TRBV27 and TRBJ2-7, with D possibly TRBD1 on 6 matching bases. The CDR3 runs to 12 residues. V was shortened by 8 bases and J by 5 bases, with 13 bases between the two germline ends. Germline CDR1 and CDR2: MNHEY and SMNVEV (reference sequence).

This clonotype was recorded a few times. The chain couples TRBV7-2 to TRBJ2-5; D is ambiguous. The CDR3 loop spans 14 amino acids. Germline CDR1 and CDR2: SGHTA and FQGNSA. V was cut by 1 base and J by 2 bases, with 8 bases left in between. The CDR3 reads CASSLDWIQETQYF. The CDR3 DNA follows: TGTGCCAGCAGCTTAGATTGGATACAAGAGACCCAGTACTTC.

This rearrangement joins TRBV3-1 to TRBJ2-7; no firm D call. Per germline, CDR1 LGHDT and CDR2 YNNKEL (reference sequence). With 0 bases removed from V and 7 bases from J, the gap between germline ends came to 10 bases. The CDR3 extends over 13 amino acids. The CDR3 region has the DNA TGTGCCAGCAGCCAAGACACCAAAGAGGAGCAGTACTTC. It translates to CASSQDTKEEQYF.

This clonotype appeared a few times. The rearrangement uses TRBV5-1 and TRBJ2-5; TRBD2 agrees at 8 bases. This CDR3 spans 16 amino acids. J lost 2 bases, V lost 0 bases, and 6 bases had no gene match. Germline assignment: CDR1 SGHRS and CDR2 YFSETQ. The CDR3 is CASSLDASGYQETQYF. The DNA of the CDR3 is TGCGCCAGCAGCTTGGATGCTAGCGGGTATCAAGAGACCCAGTACTTC.

This clonotype turned up a few times. The V gene is TRBV5-1, the J gene TRBJ1-2; D perhaps matches TRBD1 (6 bases). This CDR3 is built from 16 residues. Germline V gene data show CDR1 as SGHRS and CDR2 as YFSETQ. V was trimmed by 6 bases and J by 6 bases, leaving 24 bases between them. The DNA of the CDR3 is TGCGCCAGCAATGACGATTTCGGCTCAGGGGCTAATGGCTACACCTTC. Its protein product is CASNDDFGSGANGYTF.

The sample holds a few counts of this clonotype. DNA of the CDR3: TGCAGTGCTAGTCCCCGACAGGGGGCTAGAGAGACCCAGTACTTC. Its protein product is CSASPRQGARETQYF. The chain is built from TRBV20-1 and TRBJ2-5; 10 nucleotides align to TRBD1. Germline V CDR1 and CDR2: DFQATT, SNEGSKA (reference sequence). The CDR3 contains 15 residues. The junction had 8 bases not matched to a gene; V was cut back by 3 bases and J by 4 bases.

The chain carries TRBV27 and TRBJ2-3, with TRBD2 as a possible D gene (7 bases). With 2 bases removed from V and 5 bases from J, the gap between germline ends came to 17 bases. CDR1 and CDR2 (germline): MNHEY, SMNVEV (reference sequence). The CDR3 loop spans 16 amino acids. CDR3 sequence: CASSLKWGGGGDTQYF. The CDR3, as DNA: TGTGCCAGCAGTTTAAAGTGGGGGGGCGGGGGAGATACGCAGTATTTT.

In this sample, this clonotype turned up a few times. The gene calls are TRBV6-6 and TRBJ1-5; maybe TRBD1 (5 bases). V was pared by 5 bases and J by 2 bases, with 10 bases between. The CDR3 is 14 amino acids. Germline V CDR1 and CDR2: MNHNY, SVGAGI (reference sequence). CDR3 loop: CASSMGEGNQPQHF. In DNA, the CDR3 is TGTGCCAGCAGTATGGGGGAAGGCAATCAGCCCCAGCATTTT.